Sequencing of this TCR beta chain was carried out in a study of cytomegalovirus exposure and HLA in healthy donors. Background on the study: Ancestry clustering placed around four fifths of 350 to 500 genotyped donors in the Caucasian-associated cluster.

PCR used 60 Vbeta primers and 13 Jbeta primers. Repertoires were generated with immunoSEQ multiplex PCR, while TCRdb's copy carries only in-frame clones and drops some. The sample carries around 150,000 clones, about 79% recorded once. This clone was detected only a few times. Antigen specificity is unknown. General study results and limits: Later on, analysis showed that most CMV-associated TCR beta chains appeared to be HLA-restricted.

Deletions cut 2 bases from V and 0 bases from J, with 6 bases between. The CDR3 has 14 amino acids. Germline CDR1 is SGHNT and CDR2 is YYREEE (reference sequence). The chain couples TRBV5-4 to TRBJ1-3, with D maybe TRBD1 (5 bases). This TCR came from a male donor in good health and CMV-seronegative. The sample consisted of PBMCs. CDR3 coding DNA: TGTGCCAGCAGCTTACAGGCCTCTGGAAACACCATATATTTT. It yields the protein CASSLQASGNTIYF.